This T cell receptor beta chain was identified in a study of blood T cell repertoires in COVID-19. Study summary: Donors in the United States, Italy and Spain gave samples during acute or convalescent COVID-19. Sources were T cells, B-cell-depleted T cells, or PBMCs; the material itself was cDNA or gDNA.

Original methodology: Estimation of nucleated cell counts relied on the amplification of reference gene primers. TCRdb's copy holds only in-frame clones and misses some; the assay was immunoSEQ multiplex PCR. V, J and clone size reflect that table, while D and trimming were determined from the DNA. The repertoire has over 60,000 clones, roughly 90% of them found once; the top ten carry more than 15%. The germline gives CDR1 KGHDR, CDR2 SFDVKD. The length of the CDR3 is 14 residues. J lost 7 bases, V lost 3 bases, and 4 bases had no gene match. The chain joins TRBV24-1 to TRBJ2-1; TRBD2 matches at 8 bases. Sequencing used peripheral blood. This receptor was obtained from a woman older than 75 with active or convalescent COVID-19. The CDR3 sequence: CATSDPGTRNEQFF. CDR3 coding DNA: TGTGCCACCAGTGATCCCGGGACTAGGAATGAGCAGTTCTTC.